These T cell receptor beta chains were read from a single sample in a study of blood T cell repertoires in COVID-19. Assay: immunoSEQ multiplex PCR; the TCRdb copy retains only in-frame clones and omits some. The sample lists 130,000 or so clones; approximately 84% were seen once. The sequenced sample was peripheral blood. The origin of the receptors is a woman aged 45 to 65 who had recovered from COVID-19. Both conserved end residues are part of each CDR3. D genes are given only for firm matches. Part of the rows lack a size; the others show once, few, many or a class for expanded clones.

D gene | clone size | CDR3 length | J gene | V gene | CDR3 protein | CDR3 DNA
TRBD2 | once | 17 | TRBJ2-3 | TRBV7-8 | CASSLVSWREEPDTQYF | TGTGCCAGCAGCTTAGTATCGTGGCGGGAGGAGCCAGATACGCAGTATTTT
TRBD2 | . | 12 | TRBJ2-1 | TRBV5-1 | CASAGGPDEQFF | TGCGCCAGCGCGGGGGGGCCCGATGAGCAGTTCTTC
. | . | 14 | TRBJ1-2 | TRBV28 | CASSLINPGNGYTF | TGTGCCAGCAGTTTGATCAACCCAGGGAATGGCTACACCTTC
. | . | 14 | TRBJ1-2 | TRBV5-5 | CASSLAGAGYGYTF | TGTGCCAGCAGCTTGGCAGGGGCGGGCTATGGCTACACCTTC
. | . | 13 | TRBJ1-4 | TRBV30 | CAWNGEPGEKLFF | TGTGCCTGGAACGGGGAACCGGGGGAAAAACTGTTTTTT
. | . | 15 | TRBJ1-5 | TRBV30 | CAWSRPTGSNQPQHF | TGTGCCTGGAGCCGTCCTACAGGTAGCAATCAGCCCCAGCATTTT
TRBD1 | few | 12 | TRBJ1-1 | TRBV29-1 | CSVDRGNTEAFF | TGCAGCGTCGACAGGGGAAACACTGAAGCTTTCTTT
TRBD1 | . | 12 | TRBJ1-2 | TRBV29-1 | CSARRGPYGYTF | TGCAGTGCCAGAAGGGGGCCCTATGGCTACACCTTC
. | few | 17 | TRBJ2-6 | TRBV7-2 | CASSRRDMSSGANVLTF | TGTGCCAGCAGCCGCCGGGACATGAGCTCTGGGGCCAACGTCCTGACTTTC
. | . | 12 | TRBJ1-2 | TRBV7-9 | CASSPQDYGYTF | TGTGCCAGCAGCCCTCAGGATTATGGCTACACCTTC
TRBD2 | few | 15 | TRBJ2-5 | TRBV6-6 | CASSRGLAGYGTQYF | TGTGCCAGCAGCCGCGGACTAGCGGGGTACGGGACCCAGTACTTC
. | . | 14 | TRBJ1-6 | TRBV5-1 | CASSRGGDNSPLHF | TGCGCCAGCAGTCGCGGGGGAGATAATTCACCCCTCCACTTT
TRBD1 | . | 15 | TRBJ2-2 | TRBV2 | CASTRTGVNTGELFF | TGTGCCAGCACTCGGACAGGGGTTAACACCGGGGAGCTGTTTTTT
. | . | 14 | TRBJ2-7 | TRBV19 | CASSIGRTAYEQYF | TGTGCCAGTAGTATAGGGCGGACAGCCTACGAGCAGTACTTC
. | once | 15 | TRBJ2-7 | TRBV5-4 | CASSGAGTFSYEQYF | TGTGCCAGCAGCGGCGCCGGGACATTCTCCTACGAGCAGTACTTC
TRBD2 | . | 16 | TRBJ2-3 | TRBV7-8 | CASSLRREVRTDTQYF | TGTGCCAGCAGCTTACGGCGGGAGGTTCGGACAGATACGCAGTATTTT
. | . | 14 | TRBJ2-7 | TRBV7-9 | CASSSSNQGYEQYF | TGTGCCAGCAGCTCCAGTAATCAGGGCTACGAGCAGTACTTC